The T cell receptor beta chain described here comes from a study of T cells in Graves' hyperthyroidism and ophthalmopathy. Study details: Pretreatment peripheral blood was obtained at initial diagnosis.

This clonotype was seen many times. Germline V gene lookup returns CDR1 LNHDA and CDR2 SQIVND (reference sequence). V dropped 8 bases and J dropped 6; count of bases not matched to a gene: 9. The CDR3 loop spans 13 amino acids. Authors of the study amplified TCR beta CDR3 regions from RNA transcripts. The HTBI primer set served for first-round RT-PCR of the TCR CDR3. TCRdb passed the multiplex PCR reads through MiXCR, listing each CDR3 protein once. The sample consists of fewer than 250,000 distinct CDR3 sequences, around 17% of them appearing once. Sequencing input: blood. The genes are TRBV19 and TRBJ2-7, with TRBD1 matching 8 bases. The TCR comes from a woman under 30 with Graves' ophthalmopathy. The CDR3 region is CASGIVGTGEQYF. The CDR3 bases are TGTGCCAGTGGGATCGTAGGGACAGGCGAGCAGTACTTC.